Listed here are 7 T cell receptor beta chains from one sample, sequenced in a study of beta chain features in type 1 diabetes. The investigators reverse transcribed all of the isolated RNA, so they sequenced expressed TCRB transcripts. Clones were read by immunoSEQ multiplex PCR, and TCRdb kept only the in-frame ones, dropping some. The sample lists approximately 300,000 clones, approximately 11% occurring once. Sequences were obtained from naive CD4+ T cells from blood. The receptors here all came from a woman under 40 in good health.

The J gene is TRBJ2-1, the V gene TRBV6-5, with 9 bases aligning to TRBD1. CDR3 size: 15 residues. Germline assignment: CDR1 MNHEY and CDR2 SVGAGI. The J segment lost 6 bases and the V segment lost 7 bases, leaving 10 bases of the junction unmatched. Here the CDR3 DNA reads TGTGCCAGCATTCGTGACAGGGGGGGTAGCAATGAGCAGTTCTTC. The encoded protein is CASIRDRGGSNEQFF.

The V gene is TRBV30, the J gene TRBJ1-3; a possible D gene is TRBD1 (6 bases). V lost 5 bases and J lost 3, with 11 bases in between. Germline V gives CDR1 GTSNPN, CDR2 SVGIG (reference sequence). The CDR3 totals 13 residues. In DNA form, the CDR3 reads TGTGCCTGGCTCAGGGGTTTTGGAAACACCATATATTTT. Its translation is CAWLRGFGNTIYF. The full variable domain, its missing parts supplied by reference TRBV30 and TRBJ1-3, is SQTIHQWPATLVQPVGSPLSLECTVEGTSNPNLYWYRQAAGRGLQLLFYSVGIGQISSEVPQNLSASRPQDRQFILSSKKLLLSDSGFYLCAWLRGFGNTIYFGEGSWLTVV.

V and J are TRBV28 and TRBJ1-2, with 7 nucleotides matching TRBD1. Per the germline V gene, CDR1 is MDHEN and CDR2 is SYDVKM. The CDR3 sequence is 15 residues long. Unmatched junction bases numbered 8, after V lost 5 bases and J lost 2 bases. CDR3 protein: CASSQGQYLNYGYTF. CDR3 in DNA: TGTGCCAGCAGTCAGGGACAGTACTTAAACTATGGCTACACCTTC.

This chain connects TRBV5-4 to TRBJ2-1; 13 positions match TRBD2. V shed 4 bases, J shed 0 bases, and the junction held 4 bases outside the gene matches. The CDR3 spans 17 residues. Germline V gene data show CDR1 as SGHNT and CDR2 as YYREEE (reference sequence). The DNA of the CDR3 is TGTGCCAGCAGCCCGGGGACTAGCGGGACCTCCTACAATGAGCAGTTCTTC. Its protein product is CASSPGTSGTSYNEQFF.

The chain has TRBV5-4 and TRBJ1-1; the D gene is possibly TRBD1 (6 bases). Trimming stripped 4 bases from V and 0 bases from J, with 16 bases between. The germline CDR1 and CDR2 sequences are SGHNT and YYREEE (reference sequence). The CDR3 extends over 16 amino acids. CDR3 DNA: TGTGCCAGCAGCAGTAACGGACAGCCTTTGAACACTGAAGCTTTCTTT. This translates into CASSSNGQPLNTEAFF.

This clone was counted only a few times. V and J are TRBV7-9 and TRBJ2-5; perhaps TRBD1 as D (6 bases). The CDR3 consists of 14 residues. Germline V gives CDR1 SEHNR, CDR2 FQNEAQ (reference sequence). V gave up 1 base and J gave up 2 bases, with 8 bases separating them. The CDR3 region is CASSLGTDQETQYF. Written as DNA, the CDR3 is TGTGCCAGCAGCTTAGGGACAGATCAAGAGACCCAGTACTTC.

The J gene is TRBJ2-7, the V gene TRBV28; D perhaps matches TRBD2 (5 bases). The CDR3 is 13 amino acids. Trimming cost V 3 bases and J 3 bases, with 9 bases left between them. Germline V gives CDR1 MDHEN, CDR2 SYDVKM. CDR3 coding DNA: TGTGCCAGCAGTTTTACCCGGGACTACGAGCAGTACTTC. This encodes CASSFTRDYEQYF.